The text below deals with one T cell receptor beta chain. The read falls 3 residues short of the CDR3 end, and the missing part is taken from the germline J gene. immunoSEQ multiplex PCR used an average of roughly 1,300 ng genomic DNA. The repertoire was sequenced with immunoSEQ multiplex PCR; TCRdb's copy has only in-frame clones and lacks some. In total, the table holds around 25,000 clones. These data belong to a study of T cells in women clearing cervical HPV infection. This CDR3 spans 16 amino acids. From germline, CDR1 is SGHTA and CDR2 FQGNSA. This clonotype was sampled from a woman aged 18-69 years with a cervical HPV16 infection that either progressed to CIN3+ or cleared (not recorded which). The chain combines TRBV7-2 with TRBJ1-2, with a tentative D call TRBD1 (6 bases). Sequenced material: blood buffy coat. The CDR3 reads CASSLAGTGSTDTYTF. The DNA read from the CDR3 is TGTGCCAGCAGCTTAGCGGGTACAGGGTCCACAGATACC.